The present T cell receptor (beta chain) was sequenced within a study of T cell repertoires in cytomegalovirus infection. MiXCR, applied by TCRdb to the reads, yields one record per CDR3 protein. This table has roughly 150,000 distinct CDR3 sequences, under 20% appearing once. The CDR3 length is 13 residues. Germline loops: CDR1 SQVTM, CDR2 ANQGSEA. Germline trimming cut 7 bases from V and 7 bases from J; bases unmatched to any gene: 6. Material for sequencing was CD8+ T cells from PBMCs. The chain employs TRBV29-1 and TRBJ2-1; TRBD2 agrees at 11 bases. The TCR sequence derives from a human donor in good health (CMV status not recorded). Some clones in this sample may be carry-over from other donors' samples. In DNA, the CDR3 is TGCAGCGGGAGGATAGCGGGGGGGAATGAGCAGTTCTTC. Its translation is CSGRIAGGNEQFF.